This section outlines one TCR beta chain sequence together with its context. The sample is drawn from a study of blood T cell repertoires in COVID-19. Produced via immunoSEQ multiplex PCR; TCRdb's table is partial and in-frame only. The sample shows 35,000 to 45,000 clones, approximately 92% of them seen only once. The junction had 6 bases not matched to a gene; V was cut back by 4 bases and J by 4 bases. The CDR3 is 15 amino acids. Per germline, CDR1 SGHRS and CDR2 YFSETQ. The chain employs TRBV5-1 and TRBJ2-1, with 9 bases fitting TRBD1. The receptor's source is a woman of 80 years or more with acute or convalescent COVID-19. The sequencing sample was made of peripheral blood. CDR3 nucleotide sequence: TGCGCCAGCAGCGTAGGACAGGGGCTGTACAATGAGCAGTTCTTC. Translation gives CASSVGQGLYNEQFF.